This T cell receptor (beta chain) was profiled in a study of PD-L1 blockade in urothelial cancer. Study background: Patients went on atezolizumab in the mid-2010s, receiving 1,200 mg intravenously every 3 weeks. Prior regimens of chemotherapy numbered 0 to 3 per patient.

TCRdb's table, derived via immunoSEQ multiplex PCR, lists solely in-frame clones and lacks some. There are around 56,000 clones in the sample; around 83% occur only once, and less than 3.5% lies in the top ten. The CDR3 sequence is 15 residues long. J was trimmed by 5 bases and V by 5 bases; bases with no gene match: 8. The germline V gene encodes CDR1 LNHDA and CDR2 SQIVND (reference sequence). Locally advanced or metastatic urothelial carcinoma affected the patients. This TCR came from a man aged 50-60 years with urothelial cancer. The specimen comprised PBMCs, sampled around atezolizumab (anti-PD-L1) treatment. V is TRBV19 and J is TRBJ2-1, with 8 bases aligning to TRBD2. In DNA form, the CDR3 reads TGTGCCAGTAGTCGTATTAGCGGGACCCACAATGAGCAGTTCTTC. As protein: CASSRISGTHNEQFF.